These 16 T cell receptor beta chains were all obtained from the same sample, sequenced in a study of T cells in Graves' hyperthyroidism and ophthalmopathy. TCR beta CDR3 regions were amplified from RNA transcripts. First-round RT-PCR with HTBI primers amplified the TCR CDR3 region. TCRdb analysed the multiplex PCR reads with MiXCR anew, one entry per CDR3 protein. The sample lists roughly 300,000 distinct CDR3 sequences; roughly 18% were seen once. Specimen: blood. Receptors originate from a woman aged 45-65 years with Graves' hyperthyroidism.

The chain combines TRBV6-1 with TRBJ2-5; TRBD1 agrees at 8 bases. Germline V gene lookup returns CDR1 MNHNS and CDR2 SASEGT. CDR3 length: 16 residues. Trimming removed 10 bases from V and 4 bases from J; junction bases left unmatched: 17. This CDR3 is CATVFSRQGIGETQYF. The CDR3 nucleotides read TGTGCCACCGTTTTTTCCCGACAGGGGATAGGAGAGACCCAGTACTTC.

The chain employs TRBV7-9 and TRBJ2-7; TRBD2 aligns across 12 bases. The germline V gene encodes CDR1 SEHNR and CDR2 FQNEAQ (reference sequence). The CDR3 is 16 residues long. The junction had 8 bases not matched to a gene; V was cut back by 2 bases and J by 6 bases. The CDR3 protein is CASSLIGLAGRGEQYF. In nucleotides, the CDR3 is TGTGCCAGCAGCTTAATCGGACTAGCGGGAAGGGGCGAGCAGTACTTC. Variable domain in full (rest from reference TRBV7-9 and TRBJ2-7): DTGVSQNPRHKITKRGQNVTFRCDPISEHNRLYWYRQTLGQGPEFLTYFQNEAQLEKSRLLSDRFSAERPKGSFSTLEIQRTEQGDSAMYLCASSLIGLAGRGEQYFGPGTRLTVT.

J is TRBJ1-2 and V is TRBV2, with 10 bases lining up with TRBD1. Trimming cost V 8 bases and J 8 bases; bases outside gene matches: 5. Germline V lookup: CDR1 SNHLY, CDR2 FYNNEI. The CDR3 has 12 amino acids. The CDR3: CASGTGEEGYTF. CDR3 sequence (DNA): TGTGCCAGCGGGACAGGGGAGGAAGGCTACACCTTC. Full variable domain (remainder filled in from reference TRBV2 and TRBJ1-2): EPEVTQTPSHQVTQMGQEVILRCVPISNHLYFYWYRQILGQKVEFLVSFYNNEISEKSEIFDDQFSVERPDGSNFTLKIRSTKLEDSAMYFCASGTGEEGYTFGSGTRLTVV.

This clonotype was observed at least ten times. The V and J genes are TRBV6-1 and TRBJ2-2; the D is unclear. The CDR3 length is 16 residues. With 5 bases removed from V and 1 base from J, the gap between germline ends came to 14 bases. The V gene's germline CDR1 is MNHNS and CDR2 SASEGT. The CDR3 nucleotides are TGTGCCAGCAGTTACGGGTGGATTGGGAACACCGGGGAGCTGTTTTTT. Residues: CASSYGWIGNTGELFF.

The CDR3 spells CASSLWSTSGSSYNEQFF. The CDR3 DNA follows: TGTGCCAGCAGCTTGTGGTCGACTAGCGGGAGCTCCTACAATGAGCAGTTCTTC. The chain joins TRBV5-5 to TRBJ2-1, with 12 bases that match TRBD2. From germline, CDR1 is SGHKS and CDR2 YYEKEE (reference sequence). CDR3 length: 18 residues. Trimming at V came to 1 base and at J to 0 bases, leaving 5 bases not matched to a gene.

This clonotype was seen at least ten times. This chain links TRBV12-3 or TRBV12-4 with TRBJ2-1; 8 bases align to TRBD1. Trimming took 4 bases from V and 2 from J; bases not matched to a gene: 7. The CDR3 covers 16 residues. The CDR3 here is CASSSPGGEAYNEQFF. CDR3 DNA: TGTGCCAGCAGTTCCCCAGGGGGCGAGGCCTACAATGAGCAGTTCTTC.

The chain couples TRBV7-9 to TRBJ1-4, with D unresolved. The ends were cut back, 6 bases at V and 0 bases at J, with 11 bases in the middle. CDR1 SEHNR and CDR2 FQNEAQ come from the germline V gene (reference sequence). CDR3 length equals 15 residues. Here the CDR3 DNA reads TGTGCCAGCAGTGGAAACTCCGCAACTAATGAAAAACTGTTTTTT. This sequence encodes CASSGNSATNEKLFF. Full variable domain (remainder filled in from reference TRBV7-9 and TRBJ1-4): DTGVSQNPRHKITKRGQNVTFRCDPISEHNRLYWYRQTLGQGPEFLTYFQNEAQLEKSRLLSDRFSAERPKGSFSTLEIQRTEQGDSAMYLCASSGNSATNEKLFFGSGTQLSVL.

The V call is TRBV20-1, the J call TRBJ1-5; no definite D call. CDR3 length equals 14 residues. CDR1 is DFQATT, CDR2 SNEGSKA, per germline (reference sequence). V was cut by 3 bases and J by 3 bases, with 12 bases left in between. The CDR3 DNA sequence: TGCAGTGCTAGCCGAGGAGACAACAATCAGCCCCAGCATTTT. This sequence encodes CSASRGDNNQPQHF.

This clonotype was detected many times. This chain connects TRBV10-3 to TRBJ2-1; 8 nucleotides line up with TRBD2. The germline gives CDR1 ENHRY, CDR2 SYGVKD. The J segment lost 5 bases and the V segment lost 10 bases, leaving 10 bases of the junction unmatched. The CDR3 is made up of 14 amino acids. The CDR3 here is CATTGRAGDNEQFF. CDR3 nucleotides: TGTGCCACGACGGGGAGAGCGGGGGACAATGAGCAGTTCTTC.

This clonotype was found a few times. This chain uses TRBV27 with TRBJ1-2, with D possibly being TRBD1 (5 bases). There are 14 residues in the CDR3. The V end was cut by 5 bases, the J end by 3 bases, with 13 bases between. CDR1 MNHEY and CDR2 SMNVEV come from the germline V gene (reference sequence). CDR3 nucleotides: TGTGCCAGCAGTGCCGCCGGGGCGGACTATGGCTACACCTTC. Amino acid sequence: CASSAAGADYGYTF.

The rearrangement uses TRBV5-4 and TRBJ2-7; 7 nucleotides match TRBD1. Germline trimming cut 0 bases from V and 2 bases from J; bases unmatched to any gene: 5. CDR1 and CDR2 from the germline V gene are SGHNT and YYREEE (reference sequence). The CDR3 loop spans 15 amino acids. The CDR3 DNA reads as TGTGCCAGCAGCTTGGGAGGGACAGCAGCCTACGAGCAGTACTTC. It codes for CASSLGGTAAYEQYF.

J is TRBJ2-4 and V is TRBV7-3, with 9 bases aligning to TRBD1. Germline loops: CDR1 SGHTA, CDR2 FQGTGA. The ends lost 3 bases at V and 0 bases at J; junction bases unmatched: 3. CDR3 size: 16 residues. The CDR3 DNA follows: TGTGCCAGCAGCTTTGGGGACAGGGAAGCCAAAAACATTCAGTACTTC. This encodes CASSFGDREAKNIQYF.

The genes are TRBV7-9 and TRBJ2-3; TRBD2 agrees at 11 bases. J lost 1 base, V lost 2 bases, and 2 bases had no gene match. The CDR3 totals 16 residues. The V gene's germline CDR1 is SEHNR and CDR2 FQNEAQ (reference sequence). In DNA, the CDR3 is TGTGCCAGCAGCTTACCACTAGCGGGGGGCACAGATACGCAGTATTTT. Translated: CASSLPLAGGTDTQYF.

Many counts were recorded for this clonotype. The chain employs TRBV30 and TRBJ2-7; D uncertain. Germline CDR1 reads GTSNPN; CDR2 reads SVGIG (reference sequence). The length of the CDR3 is 14 residues. Trimming took off 0 bases at V and 4 bases at J, with 13 bases between the two ends. CDR3 amino acids: CAWSVLEKGYEQYF. The DNA for the CDR3 is TGTGCCTGGAGTGTACTTGAAAAAGGTTACGAGCAGTACTTC.

This clonotype was found many times. The CDR3 here is CASSPRAGVGDTQYF. DNA for the CDR3: TGTGCCAGCTCACCGAGGGCGGGAGTGGGAGATACGCAGTATTTT. The V gene is TRBV18, the J gene TRBJ2-3, with 7 bases that match TRBD2. Germline V lookup: CDR1 KGHSH, CDR2 LQKENI. The CDR3 contains 15 residues. V was pared by 3 bases and J by 5 bases, with 8 bases of the junction left unmatched. The full variable domain, rest sourced from reference TRBV18 and TRBJ2-3, is NAGVMQNPRHLVRRRGQEARLRCSPMKGHSHVYWYRQLPEEGLKFMVYLQKENIIDESGMPKERFSAEFPKEGPSILRIQQVVRGDSAAYFCASSPRAGVGDTQYFGPGTRLTVL.

In its sample, this clonotype was seen many times. The chain links TRBV10-3 to TRBJ2-2, with a tentative D call TRBD2 (6 bases). Trimming took 3 bases from V and 0 from J, leaving 8 bases between them. Germline V gives CDR1 ENHRY, CDR2 SYGVKD. The length of the CDR3 is 15 residues. The CDR3 DNA reads TGTGCCATCAGTGACAGGGACTCGAACACCGGGGAGCTGTTTTTT. The encoded protein is CAISDRDSNTGELFF.